This T cell receptor (beta chain) was identified during a study of CD8 T cells in Susac syndrome. RNA, at about 0.45 to 1 ug, was reverse transcribed with random hexamers. Via MiXCR, TCRdb re-called the immunoSEQ multiplex PCR reads, giving one row per CDR3 protein. The sample lists some 190,000 distinct CDR3 sequences, about 94% seen once, with around 0.1% in the top ten. From blood CD8+ and CD4+ T cells, TCR beta sequences were generated. Looked up from germline, CDR1 is MDHEN and CDR2 is SYDVKM. The CDR3 consists of 16 residues. The V gene lost 5 bases and the J gene lost 2 bases, with 18 bases spanning the gap.

Specimen: CD4+ T cells from PBMCs. The sequence came from a human donor in good health. The chain recombines TRBV28 with TRBJ2-5; D tentatively fits TRBD1 or TRBD2 (5 bases each). CDR3 nucleotide sequence: TGTGCCAGCAGTGGGTTGGGGACGGCTACTCAAGAGACCCAGTACTTC. Amino acids: CASSGLGTATQETQYF.